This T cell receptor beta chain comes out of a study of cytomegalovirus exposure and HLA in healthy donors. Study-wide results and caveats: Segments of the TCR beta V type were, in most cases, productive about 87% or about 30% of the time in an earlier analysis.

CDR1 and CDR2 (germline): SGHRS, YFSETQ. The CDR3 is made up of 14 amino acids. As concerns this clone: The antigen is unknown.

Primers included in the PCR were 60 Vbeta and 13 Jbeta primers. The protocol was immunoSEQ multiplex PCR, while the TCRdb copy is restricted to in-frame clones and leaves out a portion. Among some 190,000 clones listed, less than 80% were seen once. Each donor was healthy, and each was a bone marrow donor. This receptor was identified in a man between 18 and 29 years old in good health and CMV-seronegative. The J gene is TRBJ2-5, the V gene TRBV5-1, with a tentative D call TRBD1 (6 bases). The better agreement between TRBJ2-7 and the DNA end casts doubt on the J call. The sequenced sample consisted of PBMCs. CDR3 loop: CASSLDRSSYEQYF. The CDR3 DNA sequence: TGCGCCAGCAGCCTTGACAGGAGCTCCTACGAGCAGTACTTC.